This T cell receptor (beta chain) was found in a study of cytomegalovirus exposure and HLA in healthy donors. Findings and limits, study-wide: Solely CMV serostatus was available to characterize immune exposure. Earlier results showed most TCR beta V segments being productive about 87% or about 30% of the time.

Both 60 Vbeta primers and 13 Jbeta primers went into the PCR. Clones were read by immunoSEQ multiplex PCR, and TCRdb kept only the in-frame ones, dropping some. The sample consists of some 180,000 clones, about 83% of them appearing once. On this clone: Its antigen is still unknown.

This receptor was identified in a female donor in good health and CMV-seronegative. Sequencing used PBMCs.

The DNA of the CDR3 is TGTGCCAGCAGCGTAGGGGCGGGGAAAGATACGCAGTATTTT. Translating gives CASSVGAGKDTQYF. The chain uses TRBV9 and TRBJ2-3; the D gene is possibly TRBD2 (6 bases). Germline V CDR1 and CDR2: SGDLS, YYNGEE. The CDR3 totals 14 residues. V shed 0 bases and J shed 5 bases, with 10 bases lying between them.